These T cell receptor beta chains were read from a single sample in a study of blood T cell repertoires in COVID-19. Data came from immunoSEQ multiplex PCR; TCRdb stores just in-frame clones and leaves some out. The table shows 150,000 or so clones, with roughly 86% occurring only once. Material for sequencing was peripheral blood. The receptors were gathered from a woman in her 70s with COVID-19, enrolled during active disease. The CDR3 runs from the conserved cysteine through the conserved F or W. The order of the fields is clone size, D gene, V gene, J gene, CDR3 protein, CDR3 DNA. D genes are given only for firm matches. A clone size is listed for some rows: how often the clone was seen (once, few, many), or a class if it is expanded.

abundance: .; d_gene: .; v_gene: TRBV5-1; j_gene: TRBJ1-1; CDR3aa: CASSRREVNTEAFF; CDR3nt: TGCGCCAGCAGCCGCAGGGAGGTGAACACTGAAGCTTTCTTT
abundance: .; d_gene: TRBD1; v_gene: TRBV3-1/TRBV3-2; j_gene: TRBJ1-2; CDR3aa: CASSPRDRVSNYGYTF; CDR3nt: TGTGCCAGCAGCCCCCGTGACAGGGTATCTAACTATGGCTACACCTTC
abundance: .; d_gene: .; v_gene: TRBV18; j_gene: TRBJ2-1; CDR3aa: CASSWGLNEQFF; CDR3nt: TGTGCCAGCTCATGGGGACTCAATGAGCAGTTCTTC
abundance: .; d_gene: TRBD2; v_gene: TRBV19; j_gene: TRBJ2-2; CDR3aa: CASSIRTSGGAAGELFF; CDR3nt: TGTGCCAGTAGTATTCGGACTAGCGGGGGGGCGGCCGGGGAGCTGTTTTTT
abundance: few; d_gene: TRBD1; v_gene: TRBV9; j_gene: TRBJ1-2; CDR3aa: CASSLGTGSFGYTF; CDR3nt: TGTGCCAGCAGCTTAGGGACAGGGTCGTTTGGCTACACCTTC
abundance: few; d_gene: .; v_gene: TRBV15; j_gene: TRBJ1-2; CDR3aa: CATSRGHTYGYTF; CDR3nt: TGTGCCACCAGCAGAGGGCATACCTATGGCTACACCTTC
abundance: .; d_gene: TRBD1; v_gene: TRBV19; j_gene: TRBJ1-2; CDR3aa: CASSTGGRRGYTF; CDR3nt: TGTGCCAGTAGCACAGGGGGCAGAAGGGGCTACACCTTC
abundance: .; d_gene: .; v_gene: TRBV6-6; j_gene: TRBJ1-2; CDR3aa: CASRSGGAGDYGYTF; CDR3nt: TGTGCCAGCAGGTCCGGGGGGGCCGGAGACTATGGCTACACCTTC
abundance: .; d_gene: .; v_gene: TRBV5-5; j_gene: TRBJ1-2; CDR3aa: CASSLGPADGYTF; CDR3nt: TGTGCCAGCAGCTTGGGCCCGGCGGATGGCTACACCTTC
abundance: .; d_gene: .; v_gene: TRBV3-1/TRBV3-2; j_gene: TRBJ2-7; CDR3aa: CASSPNRLSYEQYF; CDR3nt: TGTGCCAGCAGCCCGAACAGGTTATCCTACGAGCAGTACTTC
abundance: .; d_gene: .; v_gene: TRBV19; j_gene: TRBJ1-1; CDR3aa: CASSPTQNTEAFF; CDR3nt: TGTGCCAGTAGCCCGACACAGAACACTGAAGCTTTCTTT
abundance: .; d_gene: .; v_gene: TRBV28; j_gene: TRBJ2-2; CDR3aa: CASSTPAGANTGELFF; CDR3nt: TGTGCCAGCAGTACCCCGGCGGGTGCGAACACCGGGGAGCTGTTTTTT
abundance: .; d_gene: .; v_gene: TRBV7-6; j_gene: TRBJ2-7; CDR3aa: CASSLGKIYEQYF; CDR3nt: TGTGCCAGCAGCCTCGGGAAGATCTACGAGCAGTACTTC
abundance: .; d_gene: .; v_gene: TRBV12-3/TRBV12-4; j_gene: TRBJ1-5; CDR3aa: CASSEYSNQPQHF; CDR3nt: TGTGCCAGCAGCGAGTATAGCAATCAGCCCCAGCATTTT
abundance: .; d_gene: .; v_gene: TRBV7-2; j_gene: TRBJ1-2; CDR3aa: CASSLGTAYGYTF; CDR3nt: TGTGCCAGCAGCTTAGGGACAGCCTATGGCTACACCTTC
abundance: .; d_gene: TRBD1; v_gene: TRBV6-5; j_gene: TRBJ1-6; CDR3aa: CARDTRGYNSPLHF; CDR3nt: TGTGCCAGGGATACCAGGGGGTATAATTCACCCCTCCACTTT
abundance: .; d_gene: .; v_gene: TRBV2; j_gene: TRBJ2-3; CDR3aa: CASSRERGESTDTQYF; CDR3nt: TGTGCCAGCAGCCGGGAACGCGGGGAGAGCACAGATACGCAGTATTTT
abundance: .; d_gene: .; v_gene: TRBV11-2; j_gene: TRBJ2-7; CDR3aa: CASSLDDNYEQYF; CDR3nt: TGTGCCAGCAGCTTAGATGACAACTACGAGCAGTACTTC
abundance: .; d_gene: .; v_gene: TRBV7-2; j_gene: TRBJ1-5; CDR3aa: CASSFGQASNQPQHF; CDR3nt: TGTGCCAGCAGCTTTGGCCAGGCTAGCAATCAGCCCCAGCATTTT
abundance: .; d_gene: TRBD2; v_gene: TRBV2; j_gene: TRBJ2-3; CDR3aa: CASQRGSTDTQYF; CDR3nt: TGTGCCAGCCAGCGGGGCAGCACAGATACGCAGTATTTT
abundance: .; d_gene: .; v_gene: TRBV10-3; j_gene: TRBJ1-3; CDR3aa: CAISELRGALENTIYF; CDR3nt: TGTGCCATCAGTGAGTTGCGGGGGGCCTTGGAAAACACCATATATTTT
abundance: .; d_gene: .; v_gene: TRBV11-2; j_gene: TRBJ1-1; CDR3aa: CASSFGGTRVLVTEAFF; CDR3nt: TGTGCCAGCAGCTTCGGGGGGACGCGAGTTCTGGTCACTGAAGCTTTCTTT
abundance: .; d_gene: .; v_gene: TRBV30; j_gene: TRBJ1-2; CDR3aa: CAWNRVFNYGYTF; CDR3nt: TGTGCCTGGAACAGGGTATTTAACTATGGCTACACCTTC
abundance: few; d_gene: TRBD2; v_gene: TRBV3-1/TRBV3-2; j_gene: TRBJ2-2; CDR3aa: CASSPRTSGGAQVGELFF; CDR3nt: TGTGCCAGCAGCCCACGGACTAGCGGGGGGGCTCAGGTCGGGGAGCTGTTTTTT
abundance: .; d_gene: .; v_gene: TRBV6-6; j_gene: TRBJ2-2; CDR3aa: CASSYLRDTGELFF; CDR3nt: TGTGCCAGCAGTTACTTGAGGGACACCGGGGAGCTGTTTTTT
abundance: .; d_gene: TRBD2; v_gene: TRBV10-3; j_gene: TRBJ2-2; CDR3aa: CAISGLAGGAATGELFF; CDR3nt: TGTGCCATCAGTGGACTAGCGGGGGGGGCGGCCACCGGGGAGCTGTTTTTT
abundance: .; d_gene: .; v_gene: TRBV28; j_gene: TRBJ1-1; CDR3aa: CASSLGSSVNTEAFF; CDR3nt: TGTGCCAGCAGTTTGGGTAGCTCCGTGAACACTGAAGCTTTCTTT
abundance: .; d_gene: TRBD1; v_gene: TRBV2; j_gene: TRBJ1-5; CDR3aa: CASSPGQAPNQPQHF; CDR3nt: TGTGCCAGCAGTCCCGGACAGGCCCCCAATCAGCCCCAGCATTTT
abundance: few; d_gene: .; v_gene: TRBV29-1; j_gene: TRBJ1-5; CDR3aa: CSVAVGAEQPQHF; CDR3nt: TGCAGCGTTGCGGTGGGGGCTGAACAGCCCCAGCATTTT
abundance: .; d_gene: TRBD2; v_gene: TRBV4-2; j_gene: TRBJ2-1; CDR3aa: CASSQLLAGIRNNEQFF; CDR3nt: TGTGCCAGCAGCCAACTGCTAGCGGGGATCCGGAACAATGAGCAGTTCTTC
abundance: .; d_gene: .; v_gene: TRBV6-6; j_gene: TRBJ2-1; CDR3aa: CATGLGTGNEQFF; CDR3nt: TGTGCCACTGGGTTGGGAACAGGCAATGAGCAGTTCTTC
abundance: once; d_gene: TRBD1; v_gene: TRBV19; j_gene: TRBJ1-2; CDR3aa: CASSISGQVNYGYTF; CDR3nt: TGTGCCAGTAGTATTAGTGGACAGGTTAACTATGGCTACACCTTC
abundance: .; d_gene: TRBD1; v_gene: TRBV4-2; j_gene: TRBJ1-2; CDR3aa: CASSQGDRGKGYTF; CDR3nt: TGTGCCAGCAGTCAAGGTGACAGGGGAAAAGGCTACACCTTC
abundance: .; d_gene: .; v_gene: TRBV27; j_gene: TRBJ2-7; CDR3aa: CASIQGYSTYEQYF; CDR3nt: TGTGCCAGCATTCAGGGGTACTCAACCTACGAGCAGTACTTC
abundance: .; d_gene: TRBD1; v_gene: TRBV6-6; j_gene: TRBJ2-5; CDR3aa: CASSQTDRGAQETQYF; CDR3nt: TGTGCCAGCAGTCAGACCGACAGGGGAGCCCAAGAGACCCAGTACTTC
abundance: .; d_gene: .; v_gene: TRBV5-8; j_gene: TRBJ2-7; CDR3aa: CASSPAGLISYEQYF; CDR3nt: TGTGCCAGCAGCCCCGCGGGTTTAATTAGCTACGAGCAGTACTTC
abundance: .; d_gene: TRBD2; v_gene: TRBV18; j_gene: TRBJ2-3; CDR3aa: CASSPRSGVSTDTQYF; CDR3nt: TGTGCCAGCTCACCAAGGAGCGGGGTAAGCACAGATACGCAGTATTTT
abundance: .; d_gene: .; v_gene: TRBV6-1; j_gene: TRBJ1-2; CDR3aa: CASSEEGVSGYTF; CDR3nt: TGTGCCAGCAGTGAGGAGGGTGTTTCTGGCTACACCTTC
abundance: .; d_gene: .; v_gene: TRBV3-1/TRBV3-2; j_gene: TRBJ2-5; CDR3aa: CASSSRGAETQYF; CDR3nt: TGTGCCAGCAGCTCCCGGGGAGCGGAGACCCAGTACTTC
abundance: .; d_gene: TRBD1; v_gene: TRBV7-2; j_gene: TRBJ1-4; CDR3aa: CASSSNRGGEEKLFF; CDR3nt: TGTGCCAGCAGCTCCAACAGGGGAGGAGAGGAAAAACTGTTTTTT
abundance: .; d_gene: .; v_gene: TRBV27; j_gene: TRBJ1-6; CDR3aa: CASTPFSQGRWGSPLHF; CDR3nt: TGTGCCAGCACCCCTTTCTCTCAGGGAAGGTGGGGTTCACCCCTCCACTTT
abundance: .; d_gene: TRBD1; v_gene: TRBV19; j_gene: TRBJ2-3; CDR3aa: CASSRTGADTQYF; CDR3nt: TGTGCCAGTAGTCGTACAGGGGCAGATACGCAGTATTTT
abundance: .; d_gene: .; v_gene: TRBV7-2; j_gene: TRBJ2-2; CDR3aa: CASSLTGRTGELFF; CDR3nt: TGTGCCAGCAGCTTAACAGGGAGAACCGGGGAGCTGTTTTTT
abundance: .; d_gene: TRBD1; v_gene: TRBV11-1; j_gene: TRBJ1-4; CDR3aa: CASSHGTGVPDEKLFF; CDR3nt: TGTGCCAGCAGCCACGGGACAGGGGTCCCTGATGAAAAACTGTTTTTT
abundance: once; d_gene: .; v_gene: TRBV13; j_gene: TRBJ1-6; CDR3aa: CASSFNRAGRNSPLHF; CDR3nt: TGTGCCAGCAGCTTTAACAGGGCTGGAAGAAATTCACCCCTCCACTTT
abundance: .; d_gene: TRBD2; v_gene: TRBV5-4; j_gene: TRBJ2-1; CDR3aa: CASSVTSGGPNNEQFF; CDR3nt: TGTGCCAGCAGCGTCACTAGCGGGGGCCCGAACAATGAGCAGTTCTTC
abundance: .; d_gene: .; v_gene: TRBV7-2; j_gene: TRBJ2-7; CDR3aa: CASSPFYEQYF; CDR3nt: TGTGCCAGCAGCCCGTTTTACGAGCAGTACTTC
abundance: .; d_gene: TRBD1; v_gene: TRBV28; j_gene: TRBJ1-4; CDR3aa: CASSTGGTGYEKLFF; CDR3nt: TGTGCCAGCAGTACAGGCGGGACAGGATATGAAAAACTGTTTTTT
abundance: .; d_gene: .; v_gene: TRBV7-9; j_gene: TRBJ2-1; CDR3aa: CASSLLRGPIRDEQFF; CDR3nt: TGTGCCAGCAGCTTACTACGGGGTCCCATTAGGGATGAGCAGTTCTTC
abundance: .; d_gene: TRBD2; v_gene: TRBV9; j_gene: TRBJ2-5; CDR3aa: CASSTLAEQETQYF; CDR3nt: TGTGCCAGCAGCACACTAGCGGAACAAGAGACCCAGTACTTC
abundance: .; d_gene: TRBD1; v_gene: TRBV2; j_gene: TRBJ1-3; CDR3aa: CASSEQGAHGNTIYF; CDR3nt: TGTGCCAGCAGTGAACAGGGGGCGCATGGAAACACCATATATTTT
abundance: once; d_gene: TRBD1; v_gene: TRBV18; j_gene: TRBJ2-1; CDR3aa: CASSPTGPEQFF; CDR3nt: TGTGCCAGCTCACCGACAGGGCCGGAGCAGTTCTTC
abundance: .; d_gene: .; v_gene: TRBV6-6; j_gene: TRBJ1-4; CDR3aa: CASRPRTGFLEKLFF; CDR3nt: TGTGCCAGCAGGCCACGGACTGGGTTTCTTGAAAAACTGTTTTTT
abundance: once; d_gene: .; v_gene: TRBV3-1/TRBV3-2; j_gene: TRBJ2-2; CDR3aa: CASSPSTGLQGTGELFF; CDR3nt: TGTGCCAGCAGCCCAAGTACTGGGTTACAGGGCACCGGGGAGCTGTTTTTT
abundance: .; d_gene: .; v_gene: TRBV2; j_gene: TRBJ1-1; CDR3aa: CASSRGYTEAFF; CDR3nt: TGTGCCAGCAGCAGGGGTTACACTGAAGCTTTCTTT
abundance: once; d_gene: .; v_gene: TRBV3-1/TRBV3-2; j_gene: TRBJ2-3; CDR3aa: CASSQFRGLGDTQYF; CDR3nt: TGTGCCAGCAGCCAATTCCGCGGGCTGGGGGATACGCAGTATTTT
abundance: few; d_gene: .; v_gene: TRBV11-3; j_gene: TRBJ2-1; CDR3aa: CASSFGTVYNEQFF; CDR3nt: TGTGCCAGCAGCTTTGGTACAGTTTACAATGAGCAGTTCTTC
abundance: once; d_gene: TRBD1; v_gene: TRBV19; j_gene: TRBJ1-1; CDR3aa: CASRIQGAGTEAFF; CDR3nt: TGTGCCAGTAGGATCCAGGGGGCTGGAACTGAAGCTTTCTTT
abundance: .; d_gene: .; v_gene: TRBV7-9; j_gene: TRBJ2-3; CDR3aa: CASSPQANTQYF; CDR3nt: TGTGCCAGCAGCCCGCAGGCGAATACGCAGTATTTT
abundance: .; d_gene: .; v_gene: TRBV5-1; j_gene: TRBJ1-2; CDR3aa: CASSPGTTPLNYGYTF; CDR3nt: TGCGCCAGCAGCCCCGGGACAACTCCTCTTAACTATGGCTACACCTTC